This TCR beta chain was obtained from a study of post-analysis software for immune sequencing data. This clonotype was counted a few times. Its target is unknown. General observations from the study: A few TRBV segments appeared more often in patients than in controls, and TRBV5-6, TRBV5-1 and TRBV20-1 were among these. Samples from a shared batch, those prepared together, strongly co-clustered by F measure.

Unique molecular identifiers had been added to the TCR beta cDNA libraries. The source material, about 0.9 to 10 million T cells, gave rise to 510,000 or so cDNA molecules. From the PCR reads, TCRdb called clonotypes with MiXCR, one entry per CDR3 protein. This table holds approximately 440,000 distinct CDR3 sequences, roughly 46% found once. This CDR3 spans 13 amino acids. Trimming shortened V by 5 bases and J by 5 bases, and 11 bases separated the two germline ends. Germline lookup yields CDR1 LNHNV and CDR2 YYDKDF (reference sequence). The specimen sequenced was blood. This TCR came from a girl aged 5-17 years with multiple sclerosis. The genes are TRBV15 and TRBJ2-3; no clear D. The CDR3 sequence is CATSSAWKDTQYF. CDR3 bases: TGTGCCACCAGCTCAGCGTGGAAAGATACGCAGTATTTT.